The source of this T cell receptor beta chain is a study of low-dose radiotherapy and immunotherapy resistance in tumors. Turning to the study itself: Cohort 2 patients were irradiated with 1 Gy every two weeks, reaching 13 Gy over 26 weeks. Patients were given intravenous nivolumab 240 mg every two weeks plus ipilimumab 1 mg/kg every six weeks.

Time point of the sample: before trial treatment. The patients who were eligible all carried advanced solid tumors that lacked tumor-infiltrating lymphocytes, meaning the tumors were TIL-negative. TRAV- and TRBV-specific primers were used for first-strand cDNA, which covered alpha and beta chains. The PCR that amplified TCRs ran for about 18 cycles, relying on a constant-region primer and a V-primer adapter. It was by in vitro transcription that isolated mRNA was amplified. Using its own MiXCR run on the reads, TCRdb lists one record per CDR3 protein. The sample has tens of thousands of distinct CDR3 sequences, about a sixth seen once. The length of the CDR3 is 14 residues. V was pared by 2 bases and J by 11 bases, with 19 bases between. Germline CDR1 and CDR2: DFQATT and SNEGSKA (reference sequence).

This sample comprised PBMCs, obtained before treatment. V is TRBV20-1 and J is TRBJ1-5; weak D call: TRBD1 (5 bases). This receptor was obtained from a male donor with prostate cancer. CDR3 region: CSARKTGPRESQHF. DNA of the CDR3: TGCAGTGCTAGAAAAACAGGCCCGAGGGAATCCCAGCATTTT.